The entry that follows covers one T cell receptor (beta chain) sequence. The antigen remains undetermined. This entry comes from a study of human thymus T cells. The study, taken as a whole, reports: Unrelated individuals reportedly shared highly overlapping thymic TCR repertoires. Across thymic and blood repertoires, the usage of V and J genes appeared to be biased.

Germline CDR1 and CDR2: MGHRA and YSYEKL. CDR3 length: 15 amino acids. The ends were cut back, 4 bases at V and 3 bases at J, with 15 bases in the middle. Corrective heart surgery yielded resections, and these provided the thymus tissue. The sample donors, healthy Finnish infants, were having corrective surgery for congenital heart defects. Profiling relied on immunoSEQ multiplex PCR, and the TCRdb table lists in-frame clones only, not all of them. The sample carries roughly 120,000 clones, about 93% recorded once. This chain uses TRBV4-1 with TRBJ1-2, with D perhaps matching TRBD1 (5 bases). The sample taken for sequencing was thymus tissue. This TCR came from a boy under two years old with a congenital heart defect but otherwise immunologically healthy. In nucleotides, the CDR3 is TGCGCCAGCAGCCCCGCAGCCGGGACCCACTATGGCTACACCTTC. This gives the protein CASSPAAGTHYGYTF.